One sample yielded the 10 T cell receptor beta chains listed below, sequenced in a study of shared clonotypes between healthy human individuals. Only in-frame clones appear in the TCRdb table, and some are missing; sequencing was by immunoSEQ multiplex PCR. The table has roughly 520,000 clones, 90% to 97% seen once. Material: naive CD4+ T cells sorted from blood. This sample's subset: CD45RA+ positively selected. Receptors were obtained from a woman in her 30s in good health.

This clone is a singleton in its sample. This sequence joins TRBV4-1 and TRBJ1-3; D is perhaps TRBD1 (5 bases). The CDR3 contains 14 residues. Germline V CDR1 and CDR2: MGHRA, YSYEKL. V was cut by 4 bases and J by 2 bases, with 9 bases left in between. As DNA, the CDR3 is TGCGCCAGCAGCCTCAGGGTGACTGGAAACACCATATATTTT. Residues: CASSLRVTGNTIYF.

The CDR3: CASSRDLNQPQHF. The CDR3 nucleotides read TGTGCCAGCAGCAGGGACCTTAATCAGCCCCAGCATTTT. This chain joins TRBV9 and TRBJ1-5; TRBD1 is a possible D gene (5 bases). Germline assignment: CDR1 SGDLS and CDR2 YYNGEE. The CDR3 is 13 amino acids. The V end was cut by 4 bases, the J end by 4 bases, with 9 bases between. The full variable domain, its missing parts supplied by reference TRBV9 and TRBJ1-5, is DSGVTQTPKHLITATGQRVTLRCSPRSGDLSVYWYQQSLDQGLQFLIQYYNGEERAKGNILERFSAQQFPDLHSELNLSSLELGDSALYFCASSRDLNQPQHFGDGTRLSIL.

The genes are TRBV5-6 and TRBJ2-7, with 11 bases identical to TRBD2. This CDR3 has 15 residues. CDR1 and CDR2 from the germline V gene are SGHDT and YYEEEE. V trimming: 4 bases; J trimming: 3 bases; junction bases outside the gene matches: 6. DNA of the CDR3: TGTGCCAGCAGCCGGCGACTAGCGGGACGCTACGAGCAGTACTTC. Its translation is CASSRRLAGRYEQYF.

The chain has TRBV11-2 and TRBJ2-5, with D possibly being TRBD1 or TRBD2 (5 bases each). Germline assignment: CDR1 SGHAT and CDR2 FQNNGV. The CDR3 spans 15 residues. Trimming took off 7 bases at V and 0 bases at J, with 15 bases between the two ends. The CDR3 here is CASTRKWGNQETQYF. In nucleotides, the CDR3 is TGTGCCAGCACCCGGAAATGGGGGAACCAAGAGACCCAGTACTTC.

This clone was found once. This rearrangement joins TRBV28 to TRBJ2-5, with a weak D call TRBD2 (5 bases). The assigned J gene may be wrong: the sequence end matches TRBJ2-7 better. This CDR3 region has 12 residues. Germline V gene sequence: CDR1 MDHEN, CDR2 SYDVKM. This CDR3 is CASTPGSYEQYF. The CDR3 coding sequence is TGTGCCAGCACTCCGGGGTCCTACGAGCAGTACTTC.

The rearrangement links TRBV29-1 to TRBJ1-1; D gene uncertain. Germline CDR1 and CDR2: SQVTM and ANQGSEA. The CDR3 covers 10 residues. V lost 5 bases and J lost 8, with 9 bases in between. CDR3 sequence (DNA): TGCAGCGTTCGACACAAAGAAGCTTTCTTT. Its protein product is CSVRHKEAFF.

The chain has TRBV6-5 and TRBJ1-1; possibly TRBD1 for D (5 bases). Trimming left V 6 bases short and J 5 bases short, with 13 bases between. Germline assignment: CDR1 MNHEY and CDR2 SVGAGI. The CDR3 totals 13 residues. CDR3 in amino acids: CASSYPGRTEAFF. CDR3 DNA: TGTGCCAGCAGCTACCCGGGGCGGACTGAAGCTTTCTTT.

The chain uses TRBV5-6 and TRBJ1-2; no definite D call. V gave up 0 bases and J gave up 7 bases, with 7 bases separating them. The germline V gene has CDR1 SGHDT and CDR2 YYEEEE. CDR3 length equals 12 residues. This CDR3 is CASSLGGVGYTF. The CDR3 nucleotides are TGTGCCAGCAGCTTGGGTGGAGTTGGCTACACCTTC.

J is TRBJ2-3 and V is TRBV10-3; tentative D call: TRBD1 (7 bases). CDR1 is ENHRY, CDR2 SYGVKD, per germline. CDR3 length: 15 residues. V lost 11 bases, J lost 0 bases, and 18 bases lay in between. In DNA form, the CDR3 reads TGTGCCTCCCAAGGCGGGACAGTTAGCACAGATACGCAGTATTTT. It encodes CASQGGTVSTDTQYF.

V is TRBV15 and J is TRBJ1-6; TRBD1 matches at 9 bases. The CDR3 runs to 15 residues. Trimming cost V 2 bases and J 9 bases; bases outside gene matches: 5. Per the germline V gene, CDR1 is LNHNV and CDR2 is YYDKDF (reference sequence). The CDR3 loop is CATSRWDRDRSPLHF. CDR3 coding DNA: TGTGCCACCAGCAGATGGGACAGGGACCGTTCACCCCTCCACTTT.